Listed here are 23 T cell receptor beta chains from one sample, sequenced in a study of prognosis after radiotherapy for stage I lung cancer. CDR3 of TCR beta was amplified from genomic DNA via a two-round multiplex PCR. Used in first-round PCR were primers specific to each TRBV and TRBJ gene. One entry per CDR3 protein, called by TCRdb with MiXCR from the multiplex PCR reads. The sample has about 26,000 distinct CDR3 sequences; roughly 30% are singletons. This specimen consisted of PBMCs, obtained before or after stereotactic body radiation therapy (not recorded which). The receptors come from a donor aged 50 or older with non-small cell lung cancer.

On this clonotype itself: One base away lies a much larger clone, so this may be a sequencing read error. The chain links TRBV20-1 to TRBJ1-5, with 8 bases fitting TRBD1. Germline values: CDR1 DFQATT, CDR2 SNEGSKA (reference sequence). This CDR3 is 15 amino acids long. In DNA form, the CDR3 reads TGCAATGCTAGTGCCGGGACAGGCACCAATCAGCCCCAGCATTTT. Translating it yields CNASAGTGTNQPQHF.

This clonotype came up many times. The gene calls are TRBV20-1 and TRBJ2-7, with 11 bases fitting TRBD1. J lost 3 bases, V lost 6 bases, and 4 bases had no gene match. The CDR3 consists of 13 residues. Germline assignment: CDR1 DFQATT and CDR2 SNEGSKA (reference sequence). Here the CDR3 reads CSAGGTGGYEQYF. The CDR3 nucleotides are TGCAGTGCGGGGGGGACAGGGGGCTACGAGCAGTACTTC.

There are many counts of this clonotype. The rearrangement uses TRBV27 and TRBJ2-5; 12 bases are shared with TRBD1. The CDR3 totals 18 residues. The trim removed 5 bases at V and 3 bases at J, leaving 13 bases unmatched. Germline V lookup: CDR1 MNHEY, CDR2 SMNVEV (reference sequence). CDR3 region: CASSLYHQGQGAEETQYF. CDR3 DNA sequence: TGTGCCAGCAGTCTCTACCACCAGGGACAGGGGGCGGAAGAGACCCAGTACTTC.

The chain recombines TRBV5-1 with TRBJ1-6; D is ambiguous. Germline CDR1 SGHRS, CDR2 YFSETQ. V was trimmed by 2 bases and J by 7 bases, leaving 13 bases between them. This CDR3 has 15 residues. CDR3: CASSFIVVDNSPLHF. The CDR3 nucleotides read TGCGCCAGCAGCTTTATAGTGGTTGACAATTCACCCCTCCACTTT.

This clonotype was recorded at least ten times. The chain links TRBV7-2 to TRBJ1-2; 8 positions match TRBD1. With 1 base clipped from V and 4 bases from J, the junction kept 5 bases outside the gene matches. The CDR3 has 15 amino acids. Germline CDR1 and CDR2: SGHTA and FQGNSA. The DNA for the CDR3 is TGTGCCAGCAGCTTAGTACAGGGGGTTTTCTATGGCTACACCTTC. This translates into CASSLVQGVFYGYTF.

This clonotype was observed many times. The rearrangement links TRBV5-1 to TRBJ1-6; D gene ambiguous. This CDR3 has 13 residues. Trimming stripped 2 bases from V and 8 bases from J, with 8 bases between. CDR1 is SGHRS and CDR2 is YFSETQ in the germline V gene. The CDR3 reads CASSLASDSPLHF. The CDR3 DNA sequence: TGCGCCAGCAGCTTAGCTTCCGATTCACCCCTCCACTTT.

This clonotype was detected ten times or more. CDR3 bases: TGCGCCAGCAGCATGGGACGACAGGGAACCTATTCACCCCTCCACTTT. Residues: CASSMGRQGTYSPLHF. The J gene is TRBJ1-6, the V gene TRBV4-1, with TRBD1 matching over 7 bases. Germline V lookup: CDR1 MGHRA, CDR2 YSYEKL. V dropped 5 bases and J dropped 8; count of bases not matched to a gene: 12. The CDR3 is 16 amino acids.

This clonotype was recorded many times. J is TRBJ2-3 and V is TRBV5-1; the D gene is possibly TRBD1 (6 bases). The germline V gene encodes CDR1 SGHRS and CDR2 YFSETQ. V lost 4 bases and J lost 0, with 12 bases in between. This CDR3 has 15 residues. The CDR3 region is CASSGQTSSTDTQYF. The CDR3 region has the DNA TGCGCCAGCAGCGGACAGACCTCTAGCACAGATACGCAGTATTTT. Supplemented by reference TRBV5-1 and TRBJ2-3, the full variable domain reads KAGVTQTPRYLIKTRGQQVTLSCSPISGHRSVSWYQQTPGQGLQFLFEYFSETQRNKGNFPGRFSGRQFSNSRSEMNVSTLELGDSALYLCASSGQTSSTDTQYFGPGTRLTVL.

This clonotype was seen a few times. J is TRBJ2-4 and V is TRBV20-1; TRBD1 aligns across 8 bases. Germline V gene lookup returns CDR1 DFQATT and CDR2 SNEGSKA (reference sequence). CDR3 length: 19 amino acids. After removal of 6 bases from V and 0 bases from J, the junction contained 19 bases not matched to a gene. CDR3 in DNA: TGCAGTGCCCCTGGGGGCAGGGGGCCTTTGGTGCTAGCCAAAAACATTCAGTACTTC. Protein: CSAPGGRGPLVLAKNIQYF.

As concerns this clonotype: A read error is likely here: a far larger clone is one base away. This chain links TRBV11-2 with TRBJ2-2; D is unclear. The V gene lost 6 bases and the J gene lost 7 bases, with 12 bases spanning the gap. CDR1 is SGHAT and CDR2 is FQNNGV in the germline V gene. The CDR3 has 13 amino acids. The CDR3 nucleotides read TGTGCCAGCAGTCGAATGGGTGGCGGGGAGCTGTTTTTT. Translating it yields CASSRMGGGELFF.

In this sample, this clonotype turned up many times. The rearrangement joins TRBV6-1 to TRBJ1-5; perhaps TRBD1 as D (5 bases). Looked up from germline, CDR1 is MNHNS and CDR2 is SASEGT. The CDR3 contains 13 residues. V was pared by 7 bases and J by 7 bases, with 14 bases between. CDR3 loop: CASNNLGEQPQHF. In DNA, the CDR3 is TGTGCCAGCAATAACTTAGGGGAGCAGCCCCAGCATTTT.

In its sample, this clonotype was seen many times. This chain links TRBV7-9 with TRBJ2-1, with D possibly matching TRBD1 (6 bases). Germline values: CDR1 SEHNR, CDR2 FQNEAQ (reference sequence). The V end lost 4 bases, the J end lost 8 bases, and 15 bases lay between the germline ends. The CDR3 loop spans 14 amino acids. The DNA of the CDR3 is TGTGCCAGCAGCTCTGGACAGCATAGGGATGAGCAGTTCTTC. This translates into CASSSGQHRDEQFF.

The chain combines TRBV12-3 or TRBV12-4 with TRBJ1-6; TRBD1 aligns across 11 bases. V lost 7 bases, J lost 7 bases, and 9 bases stayed unmatched. This CDR3 has 16 amino acids. In DNA, the CDR3 is TGTGCCAGCACCAAGACCGGGACAGGGGGGAATTCACCCCTCCACTTT. This codes for CASTKTGTGGNSPLHF.

This clonotype was observed a few times. Given a much more abundant clone one base away, this may be a read error. The rearrangement joins TRBV7-6 to TRBJ2-3; D remains ambiguous. Trimming took off 0 bases at V and 0 bases at J, with 7 bases between the two ends. The CDR3 has 15 amino acids. Germline lookup yields CDR1 SGHVS and CDR2 FNYEAQ. The CDR3 bases are TGTGCCAGCAGCTTAGCGTACGGGAGCACAGATACGCAGTATTTT. Its protein is CASSLAYGSTDTQYF.

This clonotype was seen many times. The chain combines TRBV10-2 with TRBJ1-5; tentatively, D is TRBD1 (6 bases). Trimming shortened V by 5 bases and J by 3 bases, and 11 bases separated the two germline ends. The CDR3 sequence is 14 residues long. Germline V gene sequence: CDR1 WSHSY, CDR2 SAAADI. CDR3 region: CASSRTEANQPQHF. DNA of the CDR3: TGCGCCAGCAGTAGGACAGAGGCCAATCAGCCCCAGCATTTT.

This clonotype was seen only once. DNA of the CDR3: TGTGCCTGGAGCTGGCGGAGCGGGGGGATGAATGAGCAGTTCTTC. Its translation: CAWSWRSGGMNEQFF. The rearrangement uses TRBV30 and TRBJ2-1; 9 bases line up with TRBD2. The CDR3 has 15 residues. V trimming: 3 bases; J trimming: 7 bases; junction bases outside the gene matches: 10. Germline CDR1 GTSNPN, CDR2 SVGIG (reference sequence).

This clonotype was seen ten or more times. The V and J genes are TRBV9 and TRBJ2-6; 9 bases are a match to TRBD2. There are 19 residues in the CDR3. The trim removed 0 bases at V and 3 bases at J, leaving 10 bases unmatched. CDR1 and CDR2 from the germline V gene are SGDLS and YYNGEE. The CDR3 is CASSVGAGGDQGGANVLTF. The CDR3 DNA sequence: TGTGCCAGCAGCGTAGGGGCGGGGGGGGACCAGGGTGGGGCCAACGTCCTGACTTTC.

In its sample, this clonotype was seen many times. CDR3 sequence: CASSFKGFNQPQHF. Written as DNA, the CDR3 is TGTGCCAGCAGTTTTAAGGGTTTTAACCAGCCCCAGCATTTT. The V call is TRBV28, the J call TRBJ1-5, with D uncertain. The CDR3 is 14 residues long. The germline V and J ends were trimmed by 3 bases and 7 bases, with 13 bases remaining between them. Germline V CDR1 and CDR2: MDHEN, SYDVKM.

At least ten counts were recorded for this clonotype. This rearrangement joins TRBV28 to TRBJ2-1; the D gene is possibly TRBD2 (7 bases). The CDR3 consists of 16 residues. V lost 6 bases, J lost 0 bases, and 15 bases lay in between. Germline V gives CDR1 MDHEN, CDR2 SYDVKM. The CDR3 DNA is TGTGCCAGCAGCTCACTCGGGGGGCTCTCCTACAATGAGCAGTTCTTC. This codes for CASSSLGGLSYNEQFF.

This clonotype was picked up many times. This sequence joins TRBV4-1 and TRBJ2-1; D possibly corresponds to TRBD1 (6 bases). Trimming cost V 6 bases and J 2 bases, with 17 bases left between them. Germline V CDR1 and CDR2: MGHRA, YSYEKL. This CDR3 is 16 amino acids long. This CDR3 is CASSWGPQGTYNEQFF. Here the CDR3 DNA reads TGCGCCAGCAGTTGGGGGCCGCAGGGCACCTACAATGAGCAGTTCTTC.

In this sample, this clonotype turned up many times. The rearrangement links TRBV15 to TRBJ2-7, with 8 positions matching TRBD2. Trimming cost V 1 base and J 0 bases; bases outside gene matches: 14. The germline gives CDR1 LNHNV, CDR2 YYDKDF (reference sequence). The length of the CDR3 is 19 residues. The CDR3 here is CATSRARGGSGSFSYEQYF. CDR3 DNA: TGTGCCACCAGCAGAGCCCGAGGCGGGAGCGGGAGTTTCTCCTACGAGCAGTACTTC.

This chain uses TRBV20-1 with TRBJ2-7; 10 nucleotides match TRBD1. V trimming: 4 bases; J trimming: 10 bases; junction bases outside the gene matches: 10. The CDR3 runs 13 residues. Germline V gives CDR1 DFQATT, CDR2 SNEGSKA (reference sequence). The CDR3 coding sequence is TGCAGTGCTATAGATAGACAGGGGGCCGGACAGTACTTC. Residues: CSAIDRQGAGQYF.

This clonotype was seen ten or more times. The chain links TRBV14 to TRBJ1-4; 9 positions match TRBD1. CDR3 length equals 15 residues. Germline loops: CDR1 SGHDN, CDR2 FVKESK. The junction had 8 bases not matched to a gene; V was cut back by 4 bases and J by 8 bases. The CDR3 reads CASSREQGAGEKLFF. CDR3 in DNA: TGTGCCAGCAGCCGAGAACAGGGGGCGGGGGAAAAACTGTTTTTT.